The following is a T cell receptor beta chain sequence with its context. Read data end 3 residues before the CDR3 end; the end is taken from the germline J gene. Profiled with immunoSEQ multiplex PCR; TCRdb holds only in-frame clones, not every one. The data include about 45,000 clones; the top ten clones carry 1.2%. The data were taken from a study of T cells in women clearing cervical HPV infection. Study-wide context: Case blood drawn at lesion detection; control blood after infection cleared.

CDR1 is SGHVS and CDR2 is FNYEAQ in the germline V gene. J lost 0 bases, V lost 1 base, and 4 bases had no gene match. This CDR3 is 18 amino acids long. The chain employs TRBV7-6 and TRBJ2-3, with 13 bases matching TRBD2. Sequencing was performed on blood buffy coat. This TCR was sampled from a woman between 18 and 69 years old with a cervical HPV16 infection that either progressed to CIN3+ or cleared (not recorded which). Partial CDR3 DNA: TGTGCCAGCAGCTTAGGACTAGCGGGGGGCGCTAGCACAGATACG. Encoded protein: CASSLGLAGGASTDT. The whole CDR3 region reads CASSLGLAGGASTDTQYF.